One sample yielded the 3 T cell receptor beta chains listed below, sequenced in a study of neurological immune-mediated disorders. TCRdb independently ran MiXCR on the 5' RACE reads; one entry per CDR3 protein. The sample carries more than 15,000 distinct CDR3 sequences, approximately 14% recorded once. The specimen sequenced was PBMCs. Source of these receptors: a man aged 55 to 70 with HTLV-1-associated myelopathy (HAM/TSP).

This clonotype was found many times. The J gene is TRBJ2-5, the V gene TRBV6-5; tentative D call: TRBD2 (6 bases). Trimming removed 6 bases from V and 3 bases from J, with 14 bases in between. The CDR3 runs 14 residues. The germline CDR1 and CDR2 sequences are MNHEY and SVGAGI. The CDR3 region is CASSLLTGEETQYF. CDR3 coding DNA: TGTGCCAGCAGCCTCTTGACGGGGGAAGAGACCCAGTACTTC.

This chain uses TRBV28 with TRBJ1-5, with a weak D call TRBD1 (6 bases). Germline V gene sequence: CDR1 MDHEN, CDR2 SYDVKM. This CDR3 is built from 15 residues. V was trimmed by 3 bases and J by 3 bases, leaving 12 bases between them. CDR3 DNA: TGTGCCAGCAGTTTGAGGTCAGGGGTCAATCAGCCCCAGCATTTT. Translating gives CASSLRSGVNQPQHF.

The chain uses TRBV11-2 and TRBJ1-1; D is uncertain. There are 12 residues in the CDR3. Germline lookup yields CDR1 SGHAT and CDR2 FQNNGV. Trimming took off 0 bases at V and 6 bases at J, with 5 bases between the two ends. The DNA of the CDR3 is TGTGCCAGCAGCTTAGATCAAGCTGAAGCTTTCTTT. Translated, it gives CASSLDQAEAFF.